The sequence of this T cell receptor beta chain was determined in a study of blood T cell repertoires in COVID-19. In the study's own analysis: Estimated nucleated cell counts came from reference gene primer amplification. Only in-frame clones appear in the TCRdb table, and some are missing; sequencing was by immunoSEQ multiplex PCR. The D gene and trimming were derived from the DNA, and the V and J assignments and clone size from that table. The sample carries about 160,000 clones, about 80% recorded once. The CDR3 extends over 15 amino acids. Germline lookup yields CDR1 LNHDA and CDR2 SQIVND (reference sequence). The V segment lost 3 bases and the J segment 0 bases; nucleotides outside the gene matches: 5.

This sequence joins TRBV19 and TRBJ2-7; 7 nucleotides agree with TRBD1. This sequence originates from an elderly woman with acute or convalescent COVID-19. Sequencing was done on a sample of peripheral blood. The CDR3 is CASSMARDSSYEQYF. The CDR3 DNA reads TGTGCCAGTAGTATGGCCCGGGACAGCTCCTACGAGCAGTACTTC.